These 5 T cell receptor beta chains were all obtained from the same sample, sequenced in a study of T cells after yellow fever vaccination. TCRdb fed the 5' RACE reads into MiXCR, producing one record per CDR3 protein. The table lists under 200,000 distinct CDR3 sequences, less than 9% of them singletons, with more than 2% in the top ten. Sequencing used CD4+ T cells sorted from PBMCs, obtained roughly 5 days after the first yellow fever vaccination. The origin of the receptors is a man between 18 and 35 years old who received the YFV17D yellow fever vaccine.

The chain employs TRBV30 and TRBJ2-1; 10 bases line up with TRBD2. Germline CDR1 is GTSNPN and CDR2 is SVGIG (reference sequence). V gave up 5 bases and J gave up 7 bases; unmatched junction bases: 11. The CDR3 is 15 amino acids. In DNA form, the CDR3 reads TGTGCCTGGGCCCGCCTAAGCGGGGGGGCAAATGAGCAGTTCTTC. Its translation: CAWARLSGGANEQFF.

The V call is TRBV4-3, the J call TRBJ1-2; D is uncertain. Germline loops: CDR1 LGHNA, CDR2 YSLEER. V was clipped by 3 bases and J by 3 bases, with 11 bases between them. The CDR3 loop spans 14 amino acids. CDR3: CASSHADTYYGYTF. The CDR3 nucleotides are TGCGCCAGCAGCCATGCAGACACCTACTATGGCTACACCTTC.

Turning to this clonotype: A clone one base away is much larger, so this may be a read error. The V gene is TRBV20-1, the J gene TRBJ1-2, with TRBD1 matching over 8 bases. The CDR3 spans 9 residues. Germline V CDR1 and CDR2: DFQATT, SNEGSKA (reference sequence). The CDR3 reads CSDDRGYAF. DNA of the CDR3: TGCAGTGATGACAGGGGCTACGCCTTC.

This clonotype was counted at least ten times. J is TRBJ2-7 and V is TRBV5-1; D is perhaps TRBD2 (6 bases). CDR3 size: 14 residues. Germline assignment: CDR1 SGHRS and CDR2 YFSETQ. The V and J ends lost 4 bases and 0 bases respectively, with 11 bases between them. The CDR3 sequence is CASSLQGLSYEQYF. The CDR3 bases are TGCGCCAGCAGCCTCCAGGGACTCTCCTACGAGCAGTACTTC.

In this sample, this clonotype turned up once. Given a much more abundant clone one base away, this may be a read error. J is TRBJ1-2 and V is TRBV30; D not certain. V lost 3 bases and J lost 4, with 15 bases in between. The CDR3 covers 14 residues. In germline, CDR1 is GTSNPN, CDR2 SVGIG (reference sequence). CDR3 residues: CAWRTKKGSYGYTF. CDR3 nucleotides: TGTGCCTGGAGAACGAAAAAGGGATCCTATGGCTACACCTTC.